What follows are 5 T cell receptor gamma chains derived from one specimen sequenced in a study of gamma-delta chains in newborns, infants, children. TCRdb reapplied CATT to the reads. The sample lists approximately 1,300 gamma-chain clones; 55% to 75% were seen once. The sequenced sample consisted of blood. These receptors were collected from a child who was a newborn, infant or young child, either healthy, febrile or measles-vaccinated (not recorded which).

The chain carries TRGV2 and TRGJP2. No J gene is reported in TCRdb; it was inferred here by comparing the DNA with germline. CDR3 length: 16 amino acids. With V trimmed by 2 bases and J by 9 bases, 15 bases remained unmatched. Germline-derived CDR1 and CDR2 are EGSNGY and YDSYNSKV. The chain's CDR3 is CATWDDRPPPNWIKTF. CDR3 sequence (DNA): TGTGCCACCTGGGACGACCGTCCCCCACCCAATTGGATCAAGACGTTT.

The chain is built from TRGV9 and TRGJ1 or TRGJ2. TCRdb leaves out the J gene; it was filled in here by matching the DNA to germline. The CDR3 totals 10 residues. From germline, CDR1 is GITISATS and CDR2 ISYDGTV (reference sequence). Trimming cost V 4 bases and J 12 bases; bases outside gene matches: 6. The CDR3 nucleotides are TGTGCCTTGTGGGATGAGGTGAAACTCTTT. The encoded protein is CALWDEVKLF.

The chain employs TRGV5 and TRGJ1 or TRGJ2. TCRdb carries no J gene annotation; the J gene was assigned here by matching the DNA with germline. Germline CDR1 and CDR2: VINAFY and YDVSNSKD. V shed 0 bases, J shed 9 bases, and the junction held 8 bases outside the gene matches. The CDR3 has 13 amino acids. In nucleotides, the CDR3 is TGTGCCACCTGGGACAGGCCCGGACCTAAGAAACTCTTT. This codes for CATWDRPGPKKLF.

The chain recombines TRGV9 with TRGJP. Because TCRdb records no J gene, it was assigned here through a match of the DNA to germline. This CDR3 region has 17 residues. The trim removed 6 bases at V and 4 bases at J, leaving 9 bases unmatched. Per germline, CDR1 GITISATS and CDR2 ISYDGTV (reference sequence). The CDR3 DNA sequence: TGTGCCTTGTGGCACACAGTTCAAGAGTTGGGCAAAAAAATCAAGGTATTT. Encoded protein: CALWHTVQELGKKIKVF.

Comment on this clone: One end of the junction varies from germline; a read error may be responsible. The chain has TRGV9 and TRGJ1 or TRGJ2. TCRdb leaves out the J gene; it was filled in here by matching the DNA to germline. Germline loops: CDR1 GITISATS, CDR2 ISYDGTV (reference sequence). The CDR3 covers 14 residues. The CDR3 loop is CALWEVHNSYKKLF. The CDR3, as DNA: TGTGCCTTGTGGGAGGTTCATAATTCTTATAAGAAACTCTTT.